This T cell receptor (beta chain) was identified during a study of blood T cell repertoires in COVID-19. Study-wide context: PBMCs, B-cell-depleted T cells, or T cells provided the cDNA or gDNA that made up the material.

CDR3 length equals 16 residues. The germline CDR1 and CDR2 sequences are SGHRS and YFSETQ. V lost 0 bases to trimming and J lost 4 bases; unmatched junction nucleotides: 7. Per the study methods: Reference gene primer amplification in the assay estimated nucleated cell counts. Assay used: immunoSEQ multiplex PCR; TCRdb lists only in-frame clones, some missing. The V and J calls and clone size were taken over from that table, and D and trimming were inferred from the DNA. The sample records roughly 230,000 clones, approximately 85% being singletons. The specimen was peripheral blood. The chain is built from TRBV5-1 and TRBJ2-5; TRBD2 aligns across 9 bases. The TCR sequence derives from a man aged 45-65 years with COVID-19, enrolled during active disease. The CDR3 DNA reads as TGCGCCAGCAGCTTGGAAGCGGCGGGAGGGGCAGAGACCCAGTACTTC. Encoded protein: CASSLEAAGGAETQYF.